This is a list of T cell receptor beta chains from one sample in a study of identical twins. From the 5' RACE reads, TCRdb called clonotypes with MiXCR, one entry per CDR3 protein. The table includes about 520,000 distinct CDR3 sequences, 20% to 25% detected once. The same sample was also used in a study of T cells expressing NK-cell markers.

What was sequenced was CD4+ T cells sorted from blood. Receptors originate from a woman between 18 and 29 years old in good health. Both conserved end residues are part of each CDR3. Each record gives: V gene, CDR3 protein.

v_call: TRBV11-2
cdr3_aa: CASSLFPGQAYSYNEQFF

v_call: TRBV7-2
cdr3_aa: CASSLRRAGTIDQPQHF

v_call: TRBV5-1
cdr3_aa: CASSFGRSGANVLTF

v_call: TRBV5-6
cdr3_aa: CASSLRQGWSPLHF

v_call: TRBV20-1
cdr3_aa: CSASSPESTGELFF

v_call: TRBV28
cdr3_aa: CASSSQGNNYGYTF

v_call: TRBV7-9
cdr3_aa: CASSPPGTLKNTEAFF

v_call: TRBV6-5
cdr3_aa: CGVGYEQYF

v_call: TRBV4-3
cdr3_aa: CASSQERQGGAFF

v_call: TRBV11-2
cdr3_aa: CASSLGEGTSYEQYF

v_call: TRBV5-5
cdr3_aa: CASSLGDRVYNEQFF

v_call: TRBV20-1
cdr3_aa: CSAREKSYNEQFF

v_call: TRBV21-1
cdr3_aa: CASSKALTSGGANNEQFF

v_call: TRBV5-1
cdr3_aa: CASSLADRTDTQYF

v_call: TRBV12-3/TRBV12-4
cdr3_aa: CASSLGTDNYGYTF

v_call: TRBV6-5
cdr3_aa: CASSYSVGRISGELFF

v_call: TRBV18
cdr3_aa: CASSPRFVGGTADTQYF

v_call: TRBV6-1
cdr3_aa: CASRRDGWNTEAFF

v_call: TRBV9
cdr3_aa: CASSVRGTAKTGELFF

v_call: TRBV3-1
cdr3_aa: CASSQGPKNIQYF

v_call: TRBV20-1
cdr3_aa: CSASQLSSGLYEQYF

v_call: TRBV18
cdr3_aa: CASSPDNGEETQYF

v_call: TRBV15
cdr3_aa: CATSRVIDTQYF

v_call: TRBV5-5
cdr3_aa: CASSLDPSNTEAFF

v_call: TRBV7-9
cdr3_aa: CASSNGTGWKQETQYF

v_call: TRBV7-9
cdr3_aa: CASRPPSGRAVETQYF

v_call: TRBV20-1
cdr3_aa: CSANGGTTDGYTF

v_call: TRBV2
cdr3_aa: CASLFEGRNGYTF

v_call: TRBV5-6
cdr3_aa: CASSLRAGGPSGELFF

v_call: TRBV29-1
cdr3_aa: CSVGWTGYGYTF

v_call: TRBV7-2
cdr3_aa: CANPCGRGSASPLHF

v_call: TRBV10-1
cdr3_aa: CATSPGTGLSGELFF

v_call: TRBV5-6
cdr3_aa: CASSLGIGGYTF

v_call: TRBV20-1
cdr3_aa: CSARDQPVNEQFF

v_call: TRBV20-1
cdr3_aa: CSARVQTGNTEAFF

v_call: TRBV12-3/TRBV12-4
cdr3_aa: CASSSLGQGVYEQYF

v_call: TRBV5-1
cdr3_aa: CASKGDTGELFF

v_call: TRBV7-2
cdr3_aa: CASSWELARGETQYF

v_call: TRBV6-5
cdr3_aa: CASSWGTSGRETQYF

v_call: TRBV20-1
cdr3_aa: CSARRLAYNEQFF

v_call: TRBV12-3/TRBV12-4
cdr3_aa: CASSLKEGYTF

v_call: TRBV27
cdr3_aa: CASSLYRAGNSPLHF

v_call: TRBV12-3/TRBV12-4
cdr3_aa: CASSRLLGEKLFF

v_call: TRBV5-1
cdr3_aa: CASSLRPRQGAGYTF

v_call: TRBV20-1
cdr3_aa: CSASTSLVWNEQFF

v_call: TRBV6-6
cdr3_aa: CASRRQGDFTF

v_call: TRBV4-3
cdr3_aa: CASSQEARATNEKLFF

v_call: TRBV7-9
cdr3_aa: CASSAVGNNQPQHF

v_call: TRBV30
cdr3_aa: CAWKRDTFYNEQFF

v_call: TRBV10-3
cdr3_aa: CAISVARGDYGYTF

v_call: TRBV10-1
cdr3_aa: CASSESGVFESTDTQYF

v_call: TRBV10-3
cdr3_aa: CAINNNLRTHNSPLHF

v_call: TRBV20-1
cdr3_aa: CSATGLAGGRGETQYF

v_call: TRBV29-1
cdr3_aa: CSVLPGSDEQYF

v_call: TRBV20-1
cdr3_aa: CSASLAGDETQYF